The 31 T cell receptor beta chains reported below all come from one sample, sequenced in a study of CD8 T cells in ankylosing spondylitis. Study-level points and caveats: Ankylosing spondylitis blood appeared to carry a characteristic TCR beta motif of fewer than 10 highly homologous variants.

Each CDR3 protein gets one entry after TCRdb re-called the 5' RACE reads with MiXCR. This sample has roughly 700,000 distinct CDR3 sequences, with over 15% found just once. For these receptors, no antigen is known. Sequencing was carried out using blood, either unsorted or a sorted T cell fraction (not recorded which). The origin of the receptors is a male donor with ankylosing spondylitis.

The chain links TRBV5-1 to TRBJ1-1; D is unresolved. The V end lost 4 bases, the J end lost 3 bases, and 10 bases lay between the germline ends. The CDR3 runs 13 residues. CDR1 and CDR2 (germline): SGHRS, YFSETQ. This CDR3 is CASSLRDDTEAFF. The CDR3 nucleotides read TGCGCCAGCAGCCTTAGGGATGACACTGAAGCTTTCTTT.

The chain carries TRBV2 and TRBJ2-2; D is unclear. CDR1 and CDR2 (germline): SNHLY, FYNNEI. V lost 5 bases and J 0 bases, leaving 10 bases between the germline ends. CDR3 length equals 15 residues. The CDR3 nucleotides are TGTGCCAGCAGTAAGACCACCCCGAACACCGGGGAGCTGTTTTTT. Its translation is CASSKTTPNTGELFF.

Only a few counts were recorded for this clonotype. The chain is built from TRBV5-1 and TRBJ1-5; possibly TRBD1 for D (5 bases). The CDR3 loop spans 14 amino acids. The germline gives CDR1 SGHRS, CDR2 YFSETQ. Deletions cut 0 bases from V and 6 bases from J, with 10 bases between. The CDR3 region is CASSLDGGGQPQHF. DNA for the CDR3: TGCGCCAGCAGCTTGGATGGGGGAGGTCAGCCCCAGCATTTT. The full variable domain, with the rest looked up from reference TRBV5-1 and TRBJ1-5, is KAGVTQTPRYLIKTRGQQVTLSCSPISGHRSVSWYQQTPGQGLQFLFEYFSETQRNKGNFPGRFSGRQFSNSRSEMNVSTLELGDSALYLCASSLDGGGQPQHFGDGTRLSIL.

This clonotype occurred a few times. The V and J genes are TRBV7-6 and TRBJ1-1; D call uncertain. The CDR3 has 16 residues. Trimming removed 5 bases at V and 0 bases at J, with 16 bases between. CDR1 SGHVS and CDR2 FNYEAQ come from the germline V gene. Here the CDR3 DNA reads TGTGCCAGCAGCCCTATGCCGGCAGCCATGAACACTGAAGCTTTCTTT. This codes for CASSPMPAAMNTEAFF.

The chain uses TRBV28 and TRBJ2-1; TRBD2 agrees at 12 bases. There are 16 residues in the CDR3. Germline CDR1 reads MDHEN; CDR2 reads SYDVKM. The J segment lost 6 bases and the V segment lost 3 bases, leaving 6 bases of the junction unmatched. CDR3 bases: TGTGCCAGCAGTTTCCTTTGGACTAGCGGGGCCAATGAGCAGTTCTTC. It codes for CASSFLWTSGANEQFF.

The gene calls are TRBV12-3 or TRBV12-4 and TRBJ1-4; D unclear. V was cut by 3 bases and J by 7 bases, with 18 bases left in between. This CDR3 is built from 16 residues. As DNA, the CDR3 is TGTGCCAGCAGTTTTCTTCCCGGGGTCGTACGTGAAAAACTGTTTTTT. The encoded protein is CASSFLPGVVREKLFF.

This clonotype was seen a handful of times. This sequence joins TRBV11-1 and TRBJ2-5; TRBD1 matches 7 bases. This CDR3 comprises 15 residues. Germline loops: CDR1 SGHAT, CDR2 FQDESV (reference sequence). The V and J ends lost 3 bases and 5 bases, in that order; junction bases with no gene match: 9. Here the CDR3 DNA reads TGTGCCAGCAGCTTTGGACAGGCGGATGCGGAGACCCAGTACTTC. This sequence encodes CASSFGQADAETQYF. The complete variable domain, with remaining parts taken from reference TRBV11-1 and TRBJ2-5, reads EAEVAQSPRYKITEKSQAVAFWCDPISGHATLYWYRQILGQGPELLVQFQDESVVDDSQLPKDRFSAERLKGVDSTLKIQPAELGDSAMYLCASSFGQADAETQYFGPGTRLLVL.

This chain uses TRBV12-3 or TRBV12-4 with TRBJ2-3; 8 nucleotides line up with TRBD2. CDR3 length equals 15 residues. Losses at the gene ends were 5 bases for V and 5 bases for J; bases not matched to a gene: 9. Written as DNA, the CDR3 is TGTGCCAGCAGTCCGGGACCGGGAGGGCGAGATACGCAGTATTTT. It is translated as CASSPGPGGRDTQYF.

The chain is built from TRBV7-2 and TRBJ2-7; the D gene is possibly TRBD1 (5 bases). The CDR3 consists of 15 residues. CDR1 SGHTA and CDR2 FQGNSA come from the germline V gene. Trimming cost V 2 bases and J 2 bases, with 13 bases left between them. For the CDR3, the DNA is TGTGCCAGCAGCTTATTCGCAGGGATGACCTACGAGCAGTACTTC. It specifies CASSLFAGMTYEQYF.

The chain carries TRBV12-3 or TRBV12-4 and TRBJ2-2; 9 positions match TRBD2. This CDR3 comprises 15 residues. V was pared by 2 bases and J by 4 bases, with 2 bases of the junction left unmatched. The CDR3 coding sequence is TGTGCCAGCAGTTTAAGGCGGGGGGGCACCGGGGAGCTGTTTTTT. Encoded protein: CASSLRRGGTGELFF.

The rearrangement uses TRBV30 and TRBJ2-7; D perhaps matches TRBD2 (5 bases). The CDR3 runs to 14 residues. Trimming shortened V by 5 bases and J by 5 bases, and 19 bases separated the two germline ends. Germline CDR1 and CDR2: GTSNPN and SVGIG (reference sequence). CDR3: CAWGIGSPGNEQYF. The CDR3 region has the DNA TGTGCCTGGGGGATTGGGTCACCCGGGAACGAGCAGTACTTC.

This clonotype was detected only a few times. The chain links TRBV7-9 to TRBJ1-5; unclear D gene. V dropped 1 base and J dropped 0 bases, with 7 bases sitting between them. Germline loops: CDR1 SEHNR, CDR2 FQNEAQ (reference sequence). This CDR3 comprises 15 residues. CDR3 nucleotides: TGTGCCAGCAGCTTAGAGGCCAGTAGCAATCAGCCCCAGCATTTT. It translates to CASSLEASSNQPQHF.

This clonotype occurred a few times. This chain joins TRBV7-2 and TRBJ2-2; TRBD2 agrees at 12 bases. The CDR3 loop spans 16 amino acids. Germline CDR1 reads SGHTA; CDR2 reads FQGNSA. The V gene end was trimmed by 5 bases and the J gene end by 4 bases; junction bases not matched to a gene: 5. The CDR3 DNA reads as TGTGCCAGCAGCGGGCAGACTAGCGGGAGCACCGGGGAGCTGTTTTTT. This codes for CASSGQTSGSTGELFF.

This clonotype showed up just a few times. The chain links TRBV7-9 to TRBJ2-3, with 9 positions matching TRBD1. Losses at the gene ends were 5 bases for V and 0 bases for J; bases not matched to a gene: 6. Germline-derived CDR1 and CDR2 are SEHNR and FQNEAQ (reference sequence). The CDR3 spans 16 residues. CDR3: CASSLLTGGSTDTQYF. For the CDR3, the DNA is TGTGCCAGCAGCCTCCTAACAGGGGGCAGCACAGATACGCAGTATTTT.

Only one count was recorded for this clonotype. An end of the junction differs from the germline gene, which may be a read error. The chain couples TRBV7-2 to TRBJ1-2; D unclear. This CDR3 is 13 amino acids long. Per germline, CDR1 SGHTA and CDR2 FQGNSA. The CDR3 loop is CASSLVDSNPTRF. CDR3 coding DNA: TGTGCCAGCAGCTTAGTCGACTCGAACCCCACACGATTC.

The chain couples TRBV7-3 to TRBJ1-1; D remains ambiguous. V lost 0 bases and J lost 0, with 8 bases in between. This CDR3 comprises 15 residues. Germline V gene data show CDR1 as SGHTA and CDR2 as FQGTGA. The CDR3 sequence: CASSLTGNMNTEAFF. The DNA for the CDR3 is TGTGCCAGCAGCTTAACAGGGAACATGAACACTGAAGCTTTCTTT. Based on the CDR3 plus reference TRBV7-3 and TRBJ1-1, the full variable domain is GAGVSQTPSNKVTEKGKYVELRCDPISGHTALYWYRQSLGQGPEFLIYFQGTGAADDSGLPNDRFFAVRPEGSVSTLKIQRTERGDSAVYLCASSLTGNMNTEAFFGQGTRLTVV.

The chain carries TRBV7-9 and TRBJ1-4; D call uncertain. Germline V gives CDR1 SEHNR, CDR2 FQNEAQ (reference sequence). Trimming took 4 bases from V and 7 from J, leaving 16 bases between them. The CDR3 consists of 15 residues. CDR3 residues: CASSSTDTEGEKLFF. CDR3 nucleotides: TGTGCCAGCAGCTCCACCGACACGGAGGGTGAAAAACTGTTTTTT.

The V gene is TRBV7-9, the J gene TRBJ1-1, with 10 bases fitting TRBD1. The germline V gene encodes CDR1 SEHNR and CDR2 FQNEAQ (reference sequence). V shed 5 bases, J shed 6 bases, and the junction held 15 bases outside the gene matches. The CDR3 is 17 residues long. CDR3 in DNA: TGTGCCAGCAGCGTTTCAGACAGGGGGCAAGAGAAGGCTGAAGCTTTCTTT. Translation gives CASSVSDRGQEKAEAFF.

Only a few counts were recorded for this clonotype. The V call is TRBV29-1, the J call TRBJ1-2; D is unclear. Germline V CDR1 and CDR2: SQVTM, ANQGSEA. The CDR3 runs 12 residues. V was shortened by 4 bases and J by 2 bases, with 8 bases between the two germline ends. The DNA of the CDR3 is TGCAGCGTTGTGTGGGAAAACTATGGCTACACCTTC. Translation: CSVVWENYGYTF.

This chain joins TRBV7-2 and TRBJ1-1; D is undetermined. The CDR3 runs 14 residues. The germline gives CDR1 SGHTA, CDR2 FQGNSA. Between the trimmed V and J ends, which lost 2 bases and 8 bases, there was a span of 15 bases. The CDR3 DNA is TGTGCCAGCAGCTTAAAAAGCGGAGATAGAGAAGCTTTCTTT. It yields the protein CASSLKSGDREAFF.

The chain links TRBV7-2 to TRBJ2-1; 10 positions match TRBD2. The CDR3 spans 16 residues. V was pared by 3 bases and J by 8 bases, with 10 bases of the junction left unmatched. In germline, CDR1 is SGHTA, CDR2 FQGNSA. The CDR3 sequence is CASSLVTSGAGDEQFF. In DNA form, the CDR3 reads TGTGCCAGCAGCTTGGTTACTAGCGGGGCCGGCGATGAGCAGTTCTTC.

This clonotype was recorded a few times. This sequence joins TRBV7-9 and TRBJ1-4, with TRBD1 identical over 7 bases. Germline CDR1 is SEHNR and CDR2 is FQNEAQ (reference sequence). V lost 5 bases, J lost 7 bases, and 10 bases stayed unmatched. This CDR3 has 15 amino acids. The CDR3 sequence is CASSTGTVGREKLFF. CDR3 sequence (DNA): TGTGCCAGCAGCACGGGGACAGTGGGACGTGAAAAACTGTTTTTT.

This clonotype turned up a few times. V gene TRBV5-1 combines with J gene TRBJ1-5; D remains ambiguous. The CDR3 length is 20 residues. Trimming cost V 4 bases and J 3 bases, with 29 bases left between them. Germline V gene data show CDR1 as SGHRS and CDR2 as YFSETQ. CDR3 in amino acids: CASSQSGKGKRIVNNQPQHF. CDR3 DNA sequence: TGCGCCAGCAGCCAGTCCGGTAAAGGGAAGAGAATAGTTAACAATCAGCCCCAGCATTTT.

The CDR3 coding sequence is TGCGCCAGCAGTGAAGGGGCAGGGGTGGACACCGGGGAGCTGTTTTTT. Its protein product is CASSEGAGVDTGELFF. This chain joins TRBV10-2 and TRBJ2-2; perhaps TRBD1 as D (6 bases). The germline gives CDR1 WSHSY, CDR2 SAAADI. This CDR3 is built from 16 residues. Trimming cost V 3 bases and J 3 bases, with 14 bases left between them.

This clonotype has more than one count but fewer than ten. The DNA for the CDR3 is TGCAGTGCTAGAGGGACAGGGTCAACCAAAAACATTCAGTACTTC. Translating gives CSARGTGSTKNIQYF. J is TRBJ2-4 and V is TRBV20-1, with 8 bases fitting TRBD1. CDR1 and CDR2 (germline): DFQATT, SNEGSKA (reference sequence). Trimming at V came to 1 base and at J to 2 bases, leaving 4 bases not matched to a gene. The CDR3 covers 15 residues.

This clonotype was observed a handful of times. The chain uses TRBV30 and TRBJ2-7; D is uncertain. The germline V gene has CDR1 GTSNPN and CDR2 SVGIG (reference sequence). Trimming removed 0 bases from V and 1 base from J, with 7 bases in between. The CDR3 has 13 amino acids. The CDR3 sequence is CAWSVASSYEQYF. The CDR3 DNA follows: TGTGCCTGGAGTGTGGCTAGTTCCTACGAGCAGTACTTC.

This clonotype was counted only a few times. The CDR3 loop reads CASSLEAGVGTEAFF. The DNA of the CDR3 is TGCGCCAGCAGCTTGGAGGCAGGGGTCGGCACTGAAGCTTTCTTT. J is TRBJ1-1 and V is TRBV5-1; TRBD1 might be the D (6 bases). From germline, CDR1 is SGHRS and CDR2 YFSETQ. CDR3 length: 15 residues. Deletions cut 0 bases from V and 4 bases from J, with 13 bases between.

This clonotype was picked up a small number of times. The V and J genes are TRBV10-3 and TRBJ1-5, with a weak D call TRBD1 (5 bases). V dropped 0 bases and J dropped 7 bases, with 13 bases sitting between them. Germline CDR1 and CDR2: ENHRY and SYGVKD. The CDR3 consists of 15 residues. The CDR3: CAISESPAGTQPQHF. CDR3 nucleotide sequence: TGTGCCATCAGTGAGTCGCCCGCCGGGACGCAGCCCCAGCATTTT.

This clonotype has a count of ten or more. This sequence joins TRBV20-1 and TRBJ2-7; a possible D gene is TRBD1 (6 bases). Germline CDR1 reads DFQATT; CDR2 reads SNEGSKA (reference sequence). This CDR3 spans 18 amino acids. The V end lost 0 bases, the J end lost 2 bases, and 23 bases lay between the germline ends. This chain's CDR3 is CSARDRGRGEAKTYEQYF. CDR3 DNA sequence: TGCAGTGCTAGAGATCGAGGCAGGGGAGAGGCTAAAACCTACGAGCAGTACTTC.

A few counts support this clonotype. In DNA, the CDR3 is TGTGCCAGCAGCTTAGTGGGAGGACAGGGGAACACCGGGGAGCTGTTTTTT. Its translation: CASSLVGGQGNTGELFF. The chain uses TRBV7-9 and TRBJ2-2, with 8 bases fitting TRBD1. The CDR3 is made up of 17 amino acids. Germline V gives CDR1 SEHNR, CDR2 FQNEAQ (reference sequence). The V and J ends lost 1 base and 1 base, in that order; junction bases with no gene match: 5. Using reference TRBV7-9 and TRBJ2-2 for the parts outside the CDR3, the full variable domain is DTGVSQNPRHKITKRGQNVTFRCDPISEHNRLYWYRQTLGQGPEFLTYFQNEAQLEKSRLLSDRFSAERPKGSFSTLEIQRTEQGDSAMYLCASSLVGGQGNTGELFFGEGSRLTVL.

This clonotype was observed a handful of times. The chain links TRBV7-9 to TRBJ2-5; 9 bases fit TRBD2. V lost 6 bases to trimming and J lost 2 bases; unmatched junction nucleotides: 7. Germline CDR1 is SEHNR and CDR2 is FQNEAQ (reference sequence). The CDR3 spans 15 residues. The CDR3 coding sequence is TGTGCCAGCAGTTCATCTAGCGGGGTTCAAGAGACCCAGTACTTC. Amino acid sequence: CASSSSSGVQETQYF.